What follows is one T cell receptor beta chain and its context. A single record per CDR3 protein comes from TCRdb applying MiXCR to the multiplex PCR reads. Of fewer than 90,000 distinct CDR3 sequences in the sample, approximately 30% were seen once. The V end lost 5 bases, the J end lost 5 bases, and 15 bases lay between the germline ends. This CDR3 has 14 residues. The germline V gene has CDR1 MDHEN and CDR2 SYDVKM. The entry originates in a study of breast tumors, draining lymph nodes, adjacent tissues. Breast cancer patients provided tissue from their axillary draining lymph nodes. The clonotype originates from a female donor with breast cancer. Some clones in this sample may be carry-over from other donors' samples. The chain is built from TRBV28 and TRBJ2-5, with D uncertain. Input material: axillary lymph node tissue. The CDR3 DNA is TGTGCCAGCAGTCCCCCCCAGGTATGGGAGACCCAGTACTTC. This codes for CASSPPQVWETQYF. Looking up the rest from reference TRBV28 and TRBJ2-5 gives the full variable domain: DVKVTQSSRYLVKRTGEKVFLECVQDMDHENMFWYRQDPGLGLRLIYFSYDVKMKEKGDIPEGYSVSREKKERFSLILESASTNQTSMYLCASSPPQVWETQYFGPGTRLLVL.